A single sample is the source of the 7 T cell receptor beta chains below, sequenced in a study of naive and memory T cell subsets. TCR cDNA received a 3' ligated oligonucleotide that carried a UMI. Ligated cDNA underwent four rounds of PCR with nested alpha and beta constant region primers and SP2. One entry per CDR3 protein results from TCRdb running MiXCR on the 5' RACE reads. The sample yields approximately 52,000 distinct CDR3 sequences, approximately 4.8% seen once. These receptors all come from a female donor in good health.

This clonotype was seen at least ten times. This rearrangement joins TRBV7-2 to TRBJ2-5; D unresolved. The V end lost 0 bases, the J end lost 5 bases, and 7 bases lay between the germline ends. The CDR3 spans 13 residues. Germline V lookup: CDR1 SGHTA, CDR2 FQGNSA. CDR3: CASSLAPAETQYF. CDR3 in DNA: TGTGCCAGCAGCTTAGCTCCAGCGGAGACCCAGTACTTC.

The genes are TRBV11-2 and TRBJ2-1, with D possibly being TRBD1 or TRBD2 (6 bases each). V lost 0 bases and J 4 bases, leaving 25 bases between the germline ends. The CDR3 is 20 amino acids. Germline V gene lookup returns CDR1 SGHAT and CDR2 FQNNGV. For the CDR3, the DNA is TGTGCCAGCAGCTTAGATTCTAGCAGGGGCGCCGGGACTGGATACAATGAGCAGTTCTTC. Translation: CASSLDSSRGAGTGYNEQFF.

This clonotype was counted ten times or more. The J gene is TRBJ2-3, the V gene TRBV20-1; D unresolved. V shed 6 bases and J shed 4 bases, with 11 bases lying between them. Germline assignment: CDR1 DFQATT and CDR2 SNEGSKA (reference sequence). This CDR3 is built from 12 residues. The CDR3 coding sequence is TGCAGTGCGCCGGTTTATGCAGATACGCAGTATTTT. Encoded protein: CSAPVYADTQYF.

This clonotype has more than one count but fewer than ten. The chain recombines TRBV20-1 with TRBJ1-2; TRBD1 agrees at 8 bases. The CDR3 consists of 13 residues. J gave up 5 bases and V 3 bases, and 5 bases lay outside the gene matches. Germline CDR1 is DFQATT and CDR2 is SNEGSKA (reference sequence). The CDR3 protein is CSARPDREYGYTF. CDR3 nucleotide sequence: TGCAGTGCTAGGCCGGACAGGGAGTATGGCTACACCTTC.

This clonotype has a count of ten or more. The chain joins TRBV6-4 to TRBJ2-3, with D possibly matching TRBD2 (6 bases). Trimming stripped 4 bases from V and 4 bases from J, with 15 bases between. CDR3 length: 15 residues. In germline, CDR1 is MRHNA, CDR2 SNTAGT. The DNA for the CDR3 is TGTGCCAGCAGTGTAGTAGCGGCAGGACCAGATACGCAGTATTTT. It translates to CASSVVAAGPDTQYF.

In this sample, this clonotype turned up many times. This chain uses TRBV11-2 with TRBJ2-7, with D possibly TRBD2 on 6 matching bases. CDR3 length: 15 amino acids. Germline lookup yields CDR1 SGHAT and CDR2 FQNNGV. Trimming pared 0 bases from V and 2 bases from J, leaving 11 bases between. The CDR3 spells CASSLEGGTPYEQYF. The DNA for the CDR3 is TGTGCCAGCAGCTTAGAGGGCGGGACCCCCTACGAGCAGTACTTC.

At least ten counts were recorded for this clonotype. The chain combines TRBV12-3 or TRBV12-4 with TRBJ1-2; D call uncertain. V lost 8 bases and J lost 4, with 8 bases in between. CDR3 length equals 11 residues. CDR3 amino acids: CASGRIYGYTF. Written as DNA, the CDR3 is TGTGCCAGCGGACGGATCTATGGCTACACCTTC.